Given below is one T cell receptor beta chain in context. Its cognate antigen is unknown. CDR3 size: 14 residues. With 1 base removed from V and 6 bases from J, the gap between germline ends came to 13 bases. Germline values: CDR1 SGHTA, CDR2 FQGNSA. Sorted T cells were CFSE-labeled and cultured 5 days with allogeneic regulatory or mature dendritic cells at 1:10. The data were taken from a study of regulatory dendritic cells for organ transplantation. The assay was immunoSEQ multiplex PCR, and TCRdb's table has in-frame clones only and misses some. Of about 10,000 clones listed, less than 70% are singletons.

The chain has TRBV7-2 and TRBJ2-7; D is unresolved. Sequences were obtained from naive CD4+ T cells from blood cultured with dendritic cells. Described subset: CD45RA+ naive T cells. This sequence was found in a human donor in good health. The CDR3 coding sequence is TGTGCCAGCAGCTTAGGAAGAGGTTCGTCCGAGCAGTACTTC. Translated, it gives CASSLGRGSSEQYF.